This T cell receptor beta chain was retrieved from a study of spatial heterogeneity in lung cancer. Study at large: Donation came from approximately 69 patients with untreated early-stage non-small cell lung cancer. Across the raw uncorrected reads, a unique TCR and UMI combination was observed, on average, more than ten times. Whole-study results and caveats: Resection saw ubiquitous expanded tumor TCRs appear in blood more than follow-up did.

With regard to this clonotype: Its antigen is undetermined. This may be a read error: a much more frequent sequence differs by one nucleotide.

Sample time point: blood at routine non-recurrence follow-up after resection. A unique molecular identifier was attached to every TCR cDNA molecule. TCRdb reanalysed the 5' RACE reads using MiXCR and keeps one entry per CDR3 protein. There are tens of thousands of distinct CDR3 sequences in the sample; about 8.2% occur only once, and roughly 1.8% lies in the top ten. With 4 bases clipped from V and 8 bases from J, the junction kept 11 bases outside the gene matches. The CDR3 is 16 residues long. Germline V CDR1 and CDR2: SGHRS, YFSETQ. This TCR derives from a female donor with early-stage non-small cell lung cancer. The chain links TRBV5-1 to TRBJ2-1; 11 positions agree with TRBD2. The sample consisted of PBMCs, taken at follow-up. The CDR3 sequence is CASSAGPTSGNYEQFF. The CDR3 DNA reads TGCGCCAGCAGCGCCGGGCCGACTAGCGGGAACTATGAGCAGTTCTTC. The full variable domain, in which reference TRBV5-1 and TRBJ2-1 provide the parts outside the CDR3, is KAGVTQTPRYLIKTRGQQVTLSCSPISGHRSVSWYQQTPGQGLQFLFEYFSETQRNKGNFPGRFSGRQFSNSRSEMNVSTLELGDSALYLCASSAGPTSGNYEQFFGPGTRLTVL.